The 3 T cell receptor beta chains listed next were all sequenced from one sample in a study of technical replicates of blood from several donors. The repertoire was sequenced with immunoSEQ multiplex PCR; TCRdb's copy has only in-frame clones and lacks some. The sample carries about 70,000 clones, approximately 96% recorded once. The sample taken for sequencing was T cells isolated from PBMCs. The receptors originated from a human donor in good health.

This clone has a single count. V is TRBV4-2 and J is TRBJ2-1; 8 nucleotides align to TRBD2. V trimming: 0 bases; J trimming: 12 bases; junction bases outside the gene matches: 22. CDR1 LGHNA and CDR2 YNFKEQ come from the germline V gene. The CDR3 totals 19 residues. The CDR3 reads CASSQDFGLAGGDKRGQFF. Written as DNA, the CDR3 is TGTGCCAGCAGCCAAGATTTCGGGCTAGCGGGTGGGGATAAGCGTGGGCAGTTCTTC.

The chain combines TRBV29-1 with TRBJ1-4; weak D call: TRBD1 (6 bases). CDR3 length: 13 amino acids. V lost 6 bases and J lost 5, with 13 bases in between. CDR1 SQVTM and CDR2 ANQGSEA come from the germline V gene. Written as DNA, the CDR3 is TGCAGCGTGGGGGGGCGACTCAATGAAAAACTGTTTTTT. Translated, it gives CSVGGRLNEKLFF.

The chain carries TRBV5-1 and TRBJ1-2; D remains unclear. Germline V gives CDR1 SGHRS, CDR2 YFSETQ. Trimming shortened V by 2 bases and J by 2 bases, and 10 bases separated the two germline ends. The CDR3 loop spans 14 amino acids. CDR3 DNA: TGCGCCAGCAGCTTAGGCCAGGCAAACTATGGCTACACCTTC. It translates to CASSLGQANYGYTF. Full variable domain (remainder filled in from reference TRBV5-1 and TRBJ1-2): KAGVTQTPRYLIKTRGQQVTLSCSPISGHRSVSWYQQTPGQGLQFLFEYFSETQRNKGNFPGRFSGRQFSNSRSEMNVSTLELGDSALYLCASSLGQANYGYTFGSGTRLTVV.